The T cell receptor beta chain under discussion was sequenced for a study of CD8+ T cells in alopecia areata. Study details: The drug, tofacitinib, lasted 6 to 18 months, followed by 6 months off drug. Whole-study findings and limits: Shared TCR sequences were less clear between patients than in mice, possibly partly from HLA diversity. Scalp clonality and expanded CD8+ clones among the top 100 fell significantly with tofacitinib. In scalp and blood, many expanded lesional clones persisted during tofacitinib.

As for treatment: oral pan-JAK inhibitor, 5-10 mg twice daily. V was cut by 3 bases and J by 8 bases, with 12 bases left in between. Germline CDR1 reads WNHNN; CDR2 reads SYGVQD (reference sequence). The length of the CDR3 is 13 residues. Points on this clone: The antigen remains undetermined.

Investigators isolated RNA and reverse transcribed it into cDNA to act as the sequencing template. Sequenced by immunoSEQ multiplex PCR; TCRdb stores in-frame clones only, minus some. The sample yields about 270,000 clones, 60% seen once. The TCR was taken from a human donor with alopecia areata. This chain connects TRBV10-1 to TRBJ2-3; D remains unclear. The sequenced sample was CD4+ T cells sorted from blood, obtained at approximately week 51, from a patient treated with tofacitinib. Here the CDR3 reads CASSDQRWGTQYF. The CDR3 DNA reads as TGCGCCAGCAGTGACCAGAGATGGGGTACGCAGTATTTT.